The TCR beta chain under discussion was sequenced for a study of siplizumab effects on memory and regulatory T cells. V was trimmed by 8 bases and J by 2 bases, leaving 14 bases between them. The CDR3 contains 14 residues. Germline loops: CDR1 MNHEY, CDR2 SMNVEV (reference sequence). The data were produced by immunoSEQ multiplex PCR, yet TCRdb's version contains in-frame clones alone and is incomplete. Of over 60,000 clones listed, roughly 89% are singletons. Material for sequencing was CD8+ T cells sorted from blood. The gene calls are TRBV27 and TRBJ2-3; a weak D match, TRBD2 (5 bases). The clonotype comes from a human donor in good health. The CDR3 nucleotides read TGTGCCAGCGGAACTAGGTACCTCACAGATACGCAGTATTTT. This gives the protein CASGTRYLTDTQYF.